This T cell receptor beta chain was sequenced in a study of blood T cell repertoires in COVID-19. Overall study context: From T cells, B-cell-depleted T cells, or PBMCs came the material, which was cDNA or gDNA.

Profiled with immunoSEQ multiplex PCR; TCRdb holds only in-frame clones, not every one. Here the sample spans 75,000 or so clones, approximately 85% being singletons. With 4 bases clipped from V and 8 bases from J, the junction kept 10 bases outside the gene matches. Looked up from germline, CDR1 is WSHSY and CDR2 is SAAADI. The CDR3 consists of 15 residues. The J gene is TRBJ1-4, the V gene TRBV10-2; 7 bases line up with TRBD1. The receptor comes from an older man with acute or convalescent COVID-19. Specimen: peripheral blood. The chain's CDR3 is CASSGPAQGEEKLFF. CDR3 DNA: TGCGCCAGCAGTGGGCCCGCCCAGGGGGAGGAAAAACTGTTTTTT.